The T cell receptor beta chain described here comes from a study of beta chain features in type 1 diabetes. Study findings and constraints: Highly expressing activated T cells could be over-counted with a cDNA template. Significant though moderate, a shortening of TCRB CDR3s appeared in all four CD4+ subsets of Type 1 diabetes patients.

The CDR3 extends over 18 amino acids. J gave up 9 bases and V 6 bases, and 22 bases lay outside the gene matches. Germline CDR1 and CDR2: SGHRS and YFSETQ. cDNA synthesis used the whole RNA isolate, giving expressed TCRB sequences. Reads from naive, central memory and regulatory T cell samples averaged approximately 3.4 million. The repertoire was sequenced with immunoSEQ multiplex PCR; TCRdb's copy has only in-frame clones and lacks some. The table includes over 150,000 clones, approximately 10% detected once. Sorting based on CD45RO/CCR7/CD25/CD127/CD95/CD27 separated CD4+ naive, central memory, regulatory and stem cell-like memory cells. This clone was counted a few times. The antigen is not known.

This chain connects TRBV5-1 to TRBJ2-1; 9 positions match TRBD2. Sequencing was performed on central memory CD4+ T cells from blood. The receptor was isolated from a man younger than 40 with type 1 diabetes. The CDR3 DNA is TGCGCCAGCACTATTGGCCCTAGCGGGAACCTATTGAGGGGTGAGCAGTTCTTC. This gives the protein CASTIGPSGNLLRGEQFF.